This T cell receptor beta chain was sequenced during a study of cytomegalovirus exposure and HLA in healthy donors. The PCR contained 60 Vbeta and 13 Jbeta primers. Authors' methods: In a later analysis, the count reached 80 million or so unique TCR beta chains, with about 9.9 million shared. Sequenced by immunoSEQ multiplex PCR; TCRdb stores in-frame clones only, minus some. The DNA was the basis for D and trimming; V, J and clone size are from that table. The sample contains 150,000 to 200,000 clones, over 70% of which appear only once. Germline assignment: CDR1 MNHNS and CDR2 SASEGT. The CDR3 has 14 residues. Trimming removed 5 bases from V and 6 bases from J; junction bases left unmatched: 7.

Material for sequencing was PBMCs. V usage is TRBV6-1 and J usage is TRBJ1-5; TRBD1 agrees at 7 bases. This receptor was taken from a woman aged 18 to 35 in good health and CMV-seropositive. CDR3 DNA sequence: TGTGCCAGCAGTACCGGGACAGCGACTCAGCCCCAGCATTTT. It codes for CASSTGTATQPQHF.